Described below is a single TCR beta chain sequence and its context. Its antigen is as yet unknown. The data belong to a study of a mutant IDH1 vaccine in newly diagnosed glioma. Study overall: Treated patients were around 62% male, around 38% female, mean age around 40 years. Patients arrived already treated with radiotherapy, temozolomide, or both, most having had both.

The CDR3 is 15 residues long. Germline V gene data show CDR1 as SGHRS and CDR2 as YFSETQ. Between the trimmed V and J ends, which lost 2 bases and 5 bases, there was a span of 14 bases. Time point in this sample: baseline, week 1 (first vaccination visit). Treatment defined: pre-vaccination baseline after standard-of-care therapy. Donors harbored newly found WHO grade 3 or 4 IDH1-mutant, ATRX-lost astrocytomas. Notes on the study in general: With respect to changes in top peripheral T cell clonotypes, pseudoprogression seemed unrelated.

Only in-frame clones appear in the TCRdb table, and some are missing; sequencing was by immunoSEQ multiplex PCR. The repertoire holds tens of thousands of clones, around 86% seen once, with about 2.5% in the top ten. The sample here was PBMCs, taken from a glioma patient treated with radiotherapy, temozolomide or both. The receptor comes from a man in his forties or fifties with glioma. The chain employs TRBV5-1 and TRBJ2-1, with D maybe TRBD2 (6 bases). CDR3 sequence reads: CASSFTLAVNNEQFF. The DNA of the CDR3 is TGCGCCAGCAGCTTTACCTTAGCGGTAAACAATGAGCAGTTCTTC.